A single sample is the source of the 3 T cell receptor beta chains below, sequenced in a study of OX40 agonist ivuxolimab in advanced cancers. Libraries were prepared through the immunoSEQ multiplex PCR assay. TCRdb provides this immuneACCESS table in a form limited to in-frame rearrangements. Some clones are lacking; in checked studies, under half of them reflect an unresolved V gene, and why the rest are absent is not known. For this sample the table gives around 74,000 clones, of which 80% to 90% were detected only once. The top ten clones comprise about 6% of the sample. Sequenced material: CD4+ or CD8+ T cells sorted from blood, taken in a trial of the OX40 agonist ivuxolimab. These receptors were taken from an adult with an advanced solid tumor such as melanoma, head and neck, liver or kidney cancer.

The V and J genes are TRBV15 and TRBJ1-4; D gene unclear. The germline CDR1 and CDR2 sequences are LNHNV and YYDKDF (reference sequence). V was pared by 3 bases and J by 0 bases, with 14 bases between. This CDR3 region has 17 residues. This CDR3 is CATSRFGLTATNEKLFF. The DNA for the CDR3 is TGTGCCACCAGCAGGTTCGGATTGACGGCAACTAATGAAAAACTGTTTTTT. The full variable domain, rest sourced from reference TRBV15 and TRBJ1-4, is DAMVIQNPRYQVTQFGKPVTLSCSQTLNHNVMYWYQQKSSQAPKLLFHYYDKDFNNEADTPDNFQSRRPNTSFCFLDIRSPGLGDTAMYLCATSRFGLTATNEKLFFGSGTQLSVL.

This chain links TRBV7-9 with TRBJ2-1, with 8 bases that match TRBD1. The J segment lost 0 bases and the V segment lost 3 bases, leaving 7 bases of the junction unmatched. This CDR3 contains 17 residues. Per germline, CDR1 SEHNR and CDR2 FQNEAQ (reference sequence). The CDR3 coding sequence is TGTGCCAGCAGCTTGGAGTCTACAGGGGGCTCCTACAATGAGCAGTTCTTC. Translated: CASSLESTGGSYNEQFF.

The chain carries TRBV7-9 and TRBJ2-2; tentatively, D is TRBD1 or TRBD2 (5 bases each). This CDR3 region has 17 residues. The V end was cut by 3 bases, the J end by 4 bases, with 18 bases between. Germline CDR1 and CDR2: SEHNR and FQNEAQ (reference sequence). CDR3: CASSFGDAGPRTGELFF. The DNA for the CDR3 is TGTGCCAGCAGCTTTGGGGACGCAGGGCCCCGCACCGGGGAGCTGTTTTTT.